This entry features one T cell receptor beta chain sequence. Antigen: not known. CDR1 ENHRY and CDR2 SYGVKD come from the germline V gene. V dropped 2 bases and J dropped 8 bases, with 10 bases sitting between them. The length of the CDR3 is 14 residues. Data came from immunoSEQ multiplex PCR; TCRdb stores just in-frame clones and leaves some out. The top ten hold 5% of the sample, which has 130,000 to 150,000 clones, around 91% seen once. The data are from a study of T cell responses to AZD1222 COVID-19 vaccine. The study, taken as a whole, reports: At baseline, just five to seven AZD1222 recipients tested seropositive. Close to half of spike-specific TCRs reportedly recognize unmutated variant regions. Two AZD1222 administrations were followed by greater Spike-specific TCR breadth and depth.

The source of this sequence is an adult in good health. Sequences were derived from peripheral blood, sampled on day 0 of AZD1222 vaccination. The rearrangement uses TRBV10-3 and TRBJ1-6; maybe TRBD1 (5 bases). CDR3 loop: CAISEGEGHSPLHF. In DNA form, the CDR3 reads TGTGCCATCAGTGAGGGGGAGGGGCATTCACCCCTCCACTTT.